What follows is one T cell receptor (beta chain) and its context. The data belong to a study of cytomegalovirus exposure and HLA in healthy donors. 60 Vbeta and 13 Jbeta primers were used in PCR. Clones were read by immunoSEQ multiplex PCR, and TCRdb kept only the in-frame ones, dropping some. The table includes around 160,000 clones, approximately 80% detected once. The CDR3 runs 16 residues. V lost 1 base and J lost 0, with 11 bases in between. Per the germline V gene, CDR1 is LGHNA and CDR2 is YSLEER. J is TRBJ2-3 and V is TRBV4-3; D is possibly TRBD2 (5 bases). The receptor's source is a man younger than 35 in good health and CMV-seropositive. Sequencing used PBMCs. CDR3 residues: CASSQAGGGSTDTQYF. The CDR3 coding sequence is TGCGCCAGCAGCCAAGCAGGCGGAGGTAGCACAGATACGCAGTATTTT.